Below, 3 T cell receptor beta chains from the same sample are listed, as sequenced in a study of blood T cell repertoires in COVID-19. Measured with immunoSEQ multiplex PCR; TCRdb has only the in-frame clones, and not every one. The sample consists of 150,000 to 180,000 clones, about 86% of them appearing once. Sequencing was performed on peripheral blood. The receptors stem from a woman aged 60-75 years with acute or convalescent COVID-19.

This clone came up once. The chain couples TRBV27 to TRBJ2-3; D is possibly TRBD1 (6 bases). The CDR3 sequence is 16 residues long. The V end lost 1 base, the J end lost 1 base, and 12 bases lay between the germline ends. Germline CDR1 and CDR2: MNHEY and SMNVEV (reference sequence). The CDR3, as DNA: TGTGCCAGCAGTTTATTCCCAAACAGGGGCACAGATACGCAGTATTTT. Translating it yields CASSLFPNRGTDTQYF.

This chain joins TRBV5-6 and TRBJ1-1; tentatively, D is TRBD1 (6 bases). The CDR3 sequence is 14 residues long. V dropped 4 bases and J dropped 0 bases, with 10 bases sitting between them. Germline V CDR1 and CDR2: SGHDT, YYEEEE. CDR3: CASSHRVMNTEAFF. CDR3 DNA: TGTGCCAGCAGCCACAGGGTAATGAACACTGAAGCTTTCTTT.

The V and J genes are TRBV19 and TRBJ1-4; D is unresolved. Germline-derived CDR1 and CDR2 are LNHDA and SQIVND (reference sequence). Trimming took 5 bases from V and 4 from J, leaving 11 bases between them. This CDR3 is built from 14 residues. CDR3: CASSLGGHNEKLFF. For the CDR3, the DNA is TGTGCCAGTAGTTTAGGCGGTCATAATGAAAAACTGTTTTTT. The full variable domain, its missing parts supplied by reference TRBV19 and TRBJ1-4, is DGGITQSPKYLFRKEGQNVTLSCEQNLNHDAMYWYRQDPGQGLRLIYYSQIVNDFQKGDIAEGYSVSREKKESFPLTVTSAQKNPTAFYLCASSLGGHNEKLFFGSGTQLSVL.